The 15 T cell receptor beta chains reported below all come from one sample, sequenced in a study of cytomegalovirus exposure and HLA in healthy donors. Sequenced by immunoSEQ multiplex PCR; TCRdb stores in-frame clones only, minus some. The data show some 250,000 clones, with 90% seen just once and under 0.4% held by the top ten. Sequencing was carried out using PBMCs. The source is a young woman in good health and CMV-seronegative.

This clone has a handful of counts. The gene calls are TRBV4-3 and TRBJ2-7; a weak D match, TRBD2 (6 bases). V lost 1 base and J 4 bases, leaving 14 bases between the germline ends. Germline loops: CDR1 LGHNA, CDR2 YSLEER. This CDR3 is built from 15 residues. CDR3 sequence reads: CASSQAWGGGYEQYF. CDR3 sequence (DNA): TGCGCCAGCAGCCAAGCCTGGGGTGGGGGGTACGAGCAGTACTTC.

V gene TRBV6-4 combines with J gene TRBJ2-6; a weak D match, TRBD1 (5 bases). The CDR3 covers 15 residues. Germline loops: CDR1 MRHNA, CDR2 SNTAGT. The V end lost 0 bases, the J end lost 3 bases, and 6 bases lay between the germline ends. The CDR3 spells CASSDSQGGANVLTF. CDR3 bases: TGTGCCAGCAGTGACTCTCAGGGTGGGGCCAACGTCCTGACTTTC.

The J gene is TRBJ2-3, the V gene TRBV7-9; TRBD2 matches at 7 bases. Germline V gives CDR1 SEHNR, CDR2 FQNEAQ (reference sequence). The trim removed 5 bases at V and 0 bases at J, leaving 8 bases unmatched. The CDR3 extends over 16 amino acids. The CDR3 loop reads CASSGGLVASTDTQYF. The CDR3 DNA is TGTGCCAGCAGCGGAGGACTAGTGGCAAGCACAGATACGCAGTATTTT.

This clone has a single count. The chain links TRBV30 to TRBJ2-1; D perhaps matches TRBD1 (6 bases). Looked up from germline, CDR1 is GTSNPN and CDR2 is SVGIG (reference sequence). This CDR3 is built from 16 residues. Trimming took off 0 bases at V and 3 bases at J, with 15 bases between the two ends. The CDR3 reads CAWSVLGRGYYNEQFF. In DNA, the CDR3 is TGTGCCTGGAGTGTACTGGGCAGGGGTTACTACAATGAGCAGTTCTTC.

The V gene is TRBV9, the J gene TRBJ1-1, with 8 bases that match TRBD1. The junction had 5 bases not matched to a gene; V was cut back by 3 bases and J by 1 base. CDR1 and CDR2 (germline): SGDLS, YYNGEE. The CDR3 has 15 amino acids. The chain's CDR3 is CASSERTGKNTEAFF. The CDR3 nucleotides are TGTGCCAGCAGCGAAAGGACAGGGAAGAACACTGAAGCTTTCTTT.

The J gene is TRBJ1-2, the V gene TRBV6-6; 9 bases fit TRBD1. The ends lost 5 bases at V and 6 bases at J; junction bases unmatched: 7. The germline V gene has CDR1 MNHNY and CDR2 SVGAGI (reference sequence). The CDR3 loop spans 14 amino acids. CDR3 residues: CASSTPGTGNGYTF. DNA of the CDR3: TGTGCCAGCAGTACCCCCGGGACAGGGAATGGCTACACCTTC.

This chain connects TRBV7-9 to TRBJ2-5; 9 nucleotides align to TRBD1. The V gene end was trimmed by 1 base and the J gene end by 5 bases; junction bases not matched to a gene: 5. This CDR3 is 15 amino acids long. The germline gives CDR1 SEHNR, CDR2 FQNEAQ (reference sequence). Written as DNA, the CDR3 is TGTGCCAGCAGCTTAGTGGGACAGGGTTCCGAGACCCAGTACTTC. Protein sequence: CASSLVGQGSETQYF.

The chain recombines TRBV11-2 with TRBJ2-3; maybe TRBD1 (5 bases). The V end lost 2 bases, the J end lost 4 bases, and 22 bases lay between the germline ends. CDR1 is SGHAT and CDR2 is FQNNGV in the germline V gene. The CDR3 has 18 amino acids. Here the CDR3 reads CASSLLQGRRMHADTQYF. CDR3 DNA sequence: TGTGCCAGCAGCTTATTGCAGGGCCGGCGTATGCATGCAGATACGCAGTATTTT.

The CDR3 nucleotides are TGTGCCAGCAGCTGGGCCCCCGGACAGGGGGCGCTTAATGGCTACACCTTC. Its translation: CASSWAPGQGALNGYTF. This sequence joins TRBV5-4 and TRBJ1-2, with TRBD1 matching over 11 bases. CDR3 length equals 17 residues. Looked up from germline, CDR1 is SGHNT and CDR2 is YYREEE (reference sequence). Losses at the gene ends were 3 bases for V and 6 bases for J; bases not matched to a gene: 13. The complete variable domain, with remaining parts taken from reference TRBV5-4 and TRBJ1-2, reads ETGVTQSPTHLIKTRGQQVTLRCSSQSGHNTVSWYQQALGQGPQFIFQYYREEENGRGNFPPRFSGLQFPNYSSELNVNALELDDSALYLCASSWAPGQGALNGYTFGSGTRLTVV.

The chain recombines TRBV4-1 with TRBJ2-1, with 9 bases fitting TRBD1. With V trimmed by 3 bases and J by 2 bases, 14 bases remained unmatched. This CDR3 contains 19 residues. Germline V lookup: CDR1 MGHRA, CDR2 YSYEKL. CDR3 loop: CASSQAPGQGGGAYNEQFF. The CDR3 DNA reads as TGCGCCAGCAGCCAGGCTCCGGGACAGGGTGGTGGAGCCTACAATGAGCAGTTCTTC.

The rearrangement joins TRBV4-1 to TRBJ2-5; D perhaps matches TRBD2 (7 bases). V lost 1 base and J lost 4, with 19 bases in between. CDR1 and CDR2 (germline): MGHRA, YSYEKL. The CDR3 covers 17 residues. The CDR3 nucleotides read TGCGCCAGCAGCCAAGTCAGAGGGGGGGGCTCAGGAGAGACCCAGTACTTC. Protein product: CASSQVRGGGSGETQYF.

This rearrangement joins TRBV5-1 to TRBJ1-2; D not certain. The CDR3 is 15 amino acids. Germline CDR1 and CDR2: SGHRS and YFSETQ. V was cut by 5 bases and J by 0 bases, with 14 bases left in between. CDR3 DNA sequence: TGCGCCAGCAGATGGGGATCCGGGGCTAACTATGGCTACACCTTC. Its translation: CASRWGSGANYGYTF.

The rearrangement joins TRBV7-2 to TRBJ1-1; 9 bases fit TRBD1. The CDR3 runs 15 residues. V lost 5 bases and J lost 1; bases outside the gene matches: 5. Germline assignment: CDR1 SGHTA and CDR2 FQGNSA. CDR3 sequence reads: CASSNTGGGNTEAFF. The CDR3 bases are TGTGCCAGCAGCAACACAGGGGGCGGGAACACTGAAGCTTTCTTT.

The chain combines TRBV4-3 with TRBJ2-2; the match to TRBD2 covers 8 bases. The CDR3 is 17 residues long. V was clipped by 0 bases and J by 4 bases; unmatched bases: 7. Germline CDR1 LGHNA, CDR2 YSLEER. CDR3 amino acids: CASSQESRGGGTGELFF. CDR3 nucleotides: TGCGCCAGCAGCCAAGAGTCCCGGGGGGGCGGCACCGGGGAGCTGTTTTTT.

V is TRBV6-4 and J is TRBJ2-5, with D perhaps matching TRBD2 (5 bases). CDR3 length: 15 residues. V gave up 6 bases and J gave up 2 bases, with 16 bases separating them. The germline gives CDR1 MRHNA, CDR2 SNTAGT. The CDR3 coding sequence is TGTGCCAGCAGCGCCAGGAGCGGAGAGCAAGAGACCCAGTACTTC. It specifies CASSARSGEQETQYF.